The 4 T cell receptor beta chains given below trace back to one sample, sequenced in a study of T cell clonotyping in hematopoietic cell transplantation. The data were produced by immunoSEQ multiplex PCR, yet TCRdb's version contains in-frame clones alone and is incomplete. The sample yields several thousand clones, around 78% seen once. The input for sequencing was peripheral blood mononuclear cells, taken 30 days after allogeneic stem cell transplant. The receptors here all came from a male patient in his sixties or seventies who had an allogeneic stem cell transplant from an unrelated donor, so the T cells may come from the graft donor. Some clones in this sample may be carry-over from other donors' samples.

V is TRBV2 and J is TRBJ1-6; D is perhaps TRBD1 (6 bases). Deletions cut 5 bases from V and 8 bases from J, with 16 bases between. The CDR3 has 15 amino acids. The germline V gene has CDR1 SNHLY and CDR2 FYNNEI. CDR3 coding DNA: TGTGCCAGCAGTTTTGCGACAGGTCTTGATTCACCCCTCCACTTT. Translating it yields CASSFATGLDSPLHF.

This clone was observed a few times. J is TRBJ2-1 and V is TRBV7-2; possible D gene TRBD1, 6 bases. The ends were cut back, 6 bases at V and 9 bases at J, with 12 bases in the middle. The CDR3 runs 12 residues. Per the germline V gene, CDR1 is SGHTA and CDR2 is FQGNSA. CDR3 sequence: CASRAGVREQFF. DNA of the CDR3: TGTGCCAGCAGAGCAGGGGTGCGTGAGCAGTTCTTC.

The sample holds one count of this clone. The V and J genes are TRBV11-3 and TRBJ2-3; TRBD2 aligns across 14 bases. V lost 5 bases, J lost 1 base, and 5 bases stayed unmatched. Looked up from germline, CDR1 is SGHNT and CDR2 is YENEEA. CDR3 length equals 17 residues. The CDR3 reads CASSLGLAGVGTDTQYF. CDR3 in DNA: TGTGCCAGCAGCCTGGGACTAGCGGGGGTCGGCACAGATACGCAGTATTTT.

The CDR3 sequence is CASSEARVNTEAFF. CDR3 DNA sequence: TGCGCCAGCAGTGAAGCCAGGGTGAACACTGAAGCTTTCTTT. The chain links TRBV10-1 to TRBJ1-1, with TRBD1 as a possible D gene (5 bases). Trimming removed 3 bases from V and 0 bases from J, with 8 bases in between. From germline, CDR1 is WNHNN and CDR2 SYGVQD (reference sequence). The CDR3 extends over 14 amino acids.